This paragraph reports one TCR beta chain. Antigen unknown. This specimen belongs to a study of cytomegalovirus exposure and HLA in healthy donors. Looking at the study overall: Findings of an earlier analysis included under 140 million unique TCR beta sequences from around 180 million T cells. General study points: Indistinguishability led to the exclusion of some V segments, TRBV6-2 and TRBV6-3 included. Trimming of TCR beta V- and J-genes showed a link, identified in a later analysis, to a missense DCLRE1C variant. Most observed TCR sequences were rare, whereas some public TCRs were detected in many donors.

PCR involved 60 Vbeta and 13 Jbeta primers. Sequenced by immunoSEQ multiplex PCR; TCRdb stores in-frame clones only, minus some. The data show around 150,000 clones, over 70% seen once. This CDR3 is 14 amino acids long. The V end lost 4 bases, the J end lost 4 bases, and 13 bases lay between the germline ends. Germline-derived CDR1 and CDR2 are SGHRS and YFSETQ. This chain joins TRBV5-1 and TRBJ2-3; D is possibly TRBD2 (5 bases). Sequencing was done on a sample of PBMCs. This receptor was identified in a male donor in good health and CMV-seronegative. The DNA of the CDR3 is TGCGCCAGCAGCCGACGGGGTGGGGCAGATACGCAGTATTTT. It translates to CASSRRGGADTQYF.